This T cell receptor (beta chain) was captured by sequencing in a study of TIL therapy for anti-PD-1-resistant metastatic lung cancer. General observations from the study: The baseline peripheral repertoire was partially replaced by infused TIL clonotypes that later decayed.

The libraries were made with immunoSEQ v3. Generated by immunoSEQ multiplex PCR, the TCRdb table keeps only in-frame clones and is missing some. The top ten hold 7% to 9% of the sample, which has about 19,000 clones, almost 80% seen once. A note on this clone: Its antigen is currently unknown.

The CDR3 runs to 14 residues. V lost 3 bases to trimming and J lost 2 bases; unmatched junction nucleotides: 2. From germline, CDR1 is LNHDA and CDR2 SQIVND (reference sequence). Time point of the sample: pre-treatment sample, taken before nivolumab and TIL therapy. This TCR was recovered from a person aged 25-79 years with non-small cell lung cancer. This chain joins TRBV19 and TRBJ2-7, with TRBD1 identical over 9 bases. This specimen consisted of blood, obtained at baseline. The DNA of the CDR3 is TGTGCCAGTAGTATCGGACAGGGGACCTACGAGCAGTACTTC. Translating it yields CASSIGQGTYEQYF.